The clone carrying this TCR beta chain appeared a few times. The antigen remains undetermined. Losses at the gene ends were 3 bases for V and 2 bases for J; bases not matched to a gene: 17. The CDR3 covers 20 residues. This sample stems from a study of human T cells and chemical hapten exposure. Study context: Sensitization was performed using 2% DPC on an approximately 2 cm by approximately 2 cm upper inner arm skin site. The study's findings and limits: There were significantly more large CDR3 similarity clusters among expanded TCRs than among controls.

Specified time point: patch test 2, 6 weeks after DPC sensitization. Described treatment: therapeutic diphenylcyclopropenone sensitization with weekly scalp DPC. A single record per CDR3 protein comes from TCRdb applying MiXCR to the RACE reads. The sample carries some 100,000 distinct CDR3 sequences, 9% to 9.5% recorded once. The chain uses TRBV23-1 and TRBJ2-1; 9 nucleotides match TRBD2. TRBV23-1 is an open reading frame, and its role is uncertain. Material: whole blood, obtained in connection with sensitization to the hapten diphenylcyclopropenone (DPC). The sequence was obtained from a woman aged 40 to 50 with alopecia areata. Some clones in this sample may be carry-over from other donors' samples. CDR3 sequence: CASSHPGLAGLLGAYNEQFF. For the CDR3, the DNA is TGCGCCAGCAGTCACCCGGGGCTAGCGGGATTGTTAGGGGCCTACAATGAGCAGTTCTTC.